The clone carrying this TCR beta chain was counted a few times. The entry originates in a study of response to subunit inactivated influenza vaccine. TCRdb re-analysed the RT-PCR reads in MiXCR, keeping a single row per CDR3 protein. The table shows approximately 170,000 distinct CDR3 sequences, with roughly 12% occurring only once. These data also formed part of another study, on T cells expressing NK-cell markers. That paper adds: For TCR beta, cDNA was produced by 5'RACE template switching with UMIs.

The material was CD8+ T cells sorted from PBMCs, obtained 11 to 12 days after vaccination. This receptor was obtained from a man aged 50 to 59 who received an inactivated influenza vaccine.

CDR3 bases: TGTGCCAGCAGCCCCCCATGGGGAGATTCCTACAATGAGCAGTTCTTC. It encodes CASSPPWGDSYNEQFF. V usage is TRBV9 and J usage is TRBJ2-1; tentative D call: TRBD2 (5 bases). The CDR3 totals 16 residues. V lost 4 bases, J lost 1 base, and 15 bases lay in between. Germline V gene data show CDR1 as SGDLS and CDR2 as YYNGEE.